This T cell receptor beta chain was documented in a study of OX40 agonist ivuxolimab in advanced cancers. For the study at large: An anti-OX40 (CD134) antibody with agonistic activity, ivuxolimab, was administered to patients. Of the participants, approximately 44% had some prior anti-PD-1, anti-PD-L1 or anti-CTLA-4 therapy, which was allowed.

V dropped 6 bases and J dropped 1 base, with 10 bases sitting between them. The CDR3 loop spans 13 amino acids. CDR1 and CDR2 (germline): MNHEY, SMNVEV (reference sequence). TCRdb keeps only in-frame clones here, not all; method: immunoSEQ multiplex PCR. The data contain fewer than 70,000 clones, around 88% of them seen just once; the ten biggest clones take up 0.6% to 0.7%. As concerns this clone: Antigen unknown.

Findings and caveats of the study: Among the lowest peripheral clonal expansion occurred in 0.1-3.0 mg/kg partial responders.

The chain employs TRBV27 and TRBJ2-7, with D unresolved. The sample was CD4+ or CD8+ T cells sorted from blood, taken in a trial of the OX40 agonist ivuxolimab. The TCR sequence derives from an adult with an advanced solid tumor such as melanoma, head and neck, liver or kidney cancer. The CDR3 bases are TGTGCCAGCAGCTTAATAGGATCCTACGAGCAGTACTTC. This encodes CASSLIGSYEQYF.